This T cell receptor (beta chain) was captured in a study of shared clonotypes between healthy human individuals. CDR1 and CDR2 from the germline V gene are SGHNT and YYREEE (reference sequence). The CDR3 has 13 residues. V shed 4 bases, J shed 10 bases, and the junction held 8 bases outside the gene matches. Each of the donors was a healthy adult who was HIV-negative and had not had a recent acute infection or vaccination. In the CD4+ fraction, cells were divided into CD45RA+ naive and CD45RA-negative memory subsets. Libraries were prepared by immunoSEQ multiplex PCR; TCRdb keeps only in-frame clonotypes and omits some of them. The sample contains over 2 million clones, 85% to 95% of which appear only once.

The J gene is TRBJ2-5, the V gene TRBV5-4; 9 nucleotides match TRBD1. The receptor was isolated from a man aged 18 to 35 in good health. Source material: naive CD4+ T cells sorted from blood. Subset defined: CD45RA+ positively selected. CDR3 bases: TGTGCCAGCAGCAACCCGGGACAGGGTAACCAGTACTTC. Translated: CASSNPGQGNQYF.